Reported below is one T cell receptor (beta chain). Through a sample-barcoded 5' primer and a J-beta primer mix, a second PCR was run for roughly 7 to 11 cycles. In TCRdb, the 5' RACE reads were re-called with MiXCR into one record per CDR3 protein. In the table there are roughly 720,000 distinct CDR3 sequences, less than 70% of which are singletons. These data come from a study of blood T cells in healthy people across ages. Sequenced material: blood. The TCR originated in a man older than 75 in good health.

CDR3 in DNA: TGTGCCAGCAGGCCGCCTTCGGGGGAGCAGTACTTC. Translating it yields CASRPPSGEQYF. J is TRBJ2-5 and V is TRBV12-3 or TRBV12-4, with a possible D match to TRBD2 (6 bases). The CDR3 covers 12 residues. Between the trimmed V and J ends, which lost 6 bases and 11 bases, there was a span of 16 bases.